Shown below are 29 T cell receptor beta chains from a single sample sequenced in a study of T-cell memory formation after mild COVID-19. TCRdb re-derived calls from the 5' RACE reads in MiXCR, one entry per CDR3 protein. This sample has roughly 580,000 distinct CDR3 sequences, with around 17% found just once. Sequencing was done on a sample of PBMCs or a T cell subset sorted from them (not recorded which). Receptors originate from an adult woman who had mild COVID-19 (a few samples of this study predate the infection). Cell type and time point are not known.

This clonotype was seen only a few times. The chain couples TRBV5-4 to TRBJ2-3; the match to TRBD2 covers 13 bases. From germline, CDR1 is SGHNT and CDR2 YYREEE (reference sequence). V gave up 2 bases and J gave up 1 base; unmatched junction bases: 10. The CDR3 extends over 19 amino acids. The CDR3 here is CASSFLVLAGGPGTDTQYF. The CDR3 region has the DNA TGTGCCAGCAGCTTCCTGGTACTAGCGGGGGGGCCCGGCACAGATACGCAGTATTTT. Using reference TRBV5-4 and TRBJ2-3 for the parts outside the CDR3, the full variable domain is ETGVTQSPTHLIKTRGQQVTLRCSSQSGHNTVSWYQQALGQGPQFIFQYYREEENGRGNFPPRFSGLQFPNYSSELNVNALELDDSALYLCASSFLVLAGGPGTDTQYFGPGTRLTVL.

The chain employs TRBV20-1 and TRBJ1-5, with D perhaps matching TRBD1 (5 bases). Germline assignment: CDR1 DFQATT and CDR2 SNEGSKA (reference sequence). Trimming shortened V by 6 bases and J by 3 bases, and 18 bases separated the two germline ends. The length of the CDR3 is 15 residues. CDR3 sequence reads: CSAGGDRRINQPQHF. CDR3 nucleotides: TGCAGTGCCGGCGGGGACCGACGGATCAATCAGCCCCAGCATTTT.

CDR3 residues: CASSSVGGRGYTF. CDR3 DNA: TGTGCCAGCAGCTCCGTCGGGGGGCGAGGCTACACCTTC. The rearrangement uses TRBV5-4 and TRBJ1-2; the D gene is possibly TRBD1 (6 bases). Germline CDR1 and CDR2: SGHNT and YYREEE (reference sequence). V lost 3 bases to trimming and J lost 8 bases, with 14 bases between them. The CDR3 is made up of 13 amino acids.

V is TRBV18 and J is TRBJ2-1; tentatively, D is TRBD1 (6 bases). CDR3 length equals 14 residues. V was cut by 1 base and J by 5 bases, with 9 bases left in between. Germline assignment: CDR1 KGHSH and CDR2 LQKENI. The CDR3, as DNA: TGTGCCAGCTCACCACAAGCAGGGGACAATGAGCAGTTCTTC. Amino acid sequence: CASSPQAGDNEQFF.

This chain uses TRBV18 with TRBJ1-3; 7 bases are shared with TRBD1. V lost 2 bases and J lost 0; bases outside the gene matches: 10. CDR1 and CDR2 from the germline V gene are KGHSH and LQKENI. The CDR3 is made up of 18 amino acids. CDR3 bases: TGTGCCAGCTCACCAAGACCCGGACAGGTTGACTCTGGAAACACCATATATTTT. The encoded protein is CASSPRPGQVDSGNTIYF.

The chain uses TRBV18 and TRBJ2-5; 10 bases map to TRBD1. This CDR3 spans 16 amino acids. J was trimmed by 3 bases and V by 6 bases; bases with no gene match: 10. Per germline, CDR1 KGHSH and CDR2 LQKENI. For the CDR3, the DNA is TGTGCCAGCTCCACGTTTACCGGGACAGGGGAAGAGACCCAGTACTTC. Protein product: CASSTFTGTGEETQYF.

This clonotype was seen at least ten times. This chain links TRBV7-2 with TRBJ2-5; no clear D. Germline V lookup: CDR1 SGHTA, CDR2 FQGNSA. The V end lost 5 bases, the J end lost 5 bases, and 30 bases lay between the germline ends. This CDR3 is 19 amino acids long. This chain's CDR3 is CASSPPTWSTGLPRETQYF. The CDR3 region has the DNA TGTGCCAGCAGCCCCCCGACTTGGAGTACGGGCCTCCCGCGCGAGACCCAGTACTTC.

This clonotype was observed a few times. V and J are TRBV7-9 and TRBJ1-1; D remains unclear. Per germline, CDR1 SEHNR and CDR2 FQNEAQ (reference sequence). Between the trimmed V and J ends, which lost 8 bases and 5 bases, there was a span of 12 bases. The CDR3 is 12 amino acids. Here the CDR3 reads CASGYEVTEAFF. The CDR3 nucleotides read TGTGCCAGCGGATATGAAGTGACTGAAGCTTTCTTT. The full variable domain, completed using reference TRBV7-9 and TRBJ1-1, is DTGVSQNPRHKITKRGQNVTFRCDPISEHNRLYWYRQTLGQGPEFLTYFQNEAQLEKSRLLSDRFSAERPKGSFSTLEIQRTEQGDSAMYLCASGYEVTEAFFGQGTRLTVV.

The chain joins TRBV27 to TRBJ1-1, with 9 bases fitting TRBD1. The J segment lost 4 bases and the V segment lost 4 bases, leaving 4 bases of the junction unmatched. Germline V CDR1 and CDR2: MNHEY, SMNVEV (reference sequence). The CDR3 loop spans 14 amino acids. The chain's CDR3 is CASSSGQGSTEAFF. DNA of the CDR3: TGTGCCAGCAGTTCTGGACAGGGGAGCACTGAAGCTTTCTTT.

This clonotype was seen at least ten times. Written as DNA, the CDR3 is TGCAGCGTGGCATTACAGGGCGGTGGGAGCACAGATACGCAGTATTTT. Amino acid sequence: CSVALQGGGSTDTQYF. V is TRBV29-1 and J is TRBJ2-3, with D tentatively TRBD1 (6 bases). This CDR3 spans 16 amino acids. Germline loops: CDR1 SQVTM, CDR2 ANQGSEA. Deletions cut 6 bases from V and 0 bases from J, with 19 bases between.

The chain joins TRBV12-3 or TRBV12-4 to TRBJ2-1; D is unresolved. Trimming stripped 6 bases from V and 7 bases from J, with 16 bases between. This CDR3 contains 14 residues. CDR3 loop: CASRLRSRWNEQFF. The CDR3 region has the DNA TGTGCCAGCAGATTACGGTCTAGATGGAATGAGCAGTTCTTC.

J is TRBJ1-6 and V is TRBV27; D is unresolved. CDR1 is MNHEY and CDR2 is SMNVEV in the germline V gene (reference sequence). The CDR3 totals 13 residues. V was shortened by 2 bases and J by 10 bases, with 9 bases between the two germline ends. CDR3 protein: CASSLGWRSPLHF. The CDR3, as DNA: TGTGCCAGCAGTTTAGGATGGCGGTCACCCCTCCACTTT.

The chain joins TRBV5-4 to TRBJ2-1, with 9 bases fitting TRBD2. In germline, CDR1 is SGHNT, CDR2 YYREEE (reference sequence). CDR3 size: 13 residues. V lost 7 bases and J lost 7; bases outside the gene matches: 6. The chain's CDR3 is CASGNSGGNEQFF. Written as DNA, the CDR3 is TGTGCCAGCGGCAATAGCGGGGGAAATGAGCAGTTCTTC.

This clonotype was observed a handful of times. The chain is built from TRBV14 and TRBJ2-4; possibly TRBD1 or TRBD2 for D (6 bases each). The CDR3 has 21 residues. V was trimmed by 1 base and J by 0 bases, leaving 25 bases between them. Germline V gene lookup returns CDR1 SGHDN and CDR2 FVKESK. In nucleotides, the CDR3 is TGTGCCAGCAGCCAAGGTTTGGTCGTCAGGGGAGGAGTCCTAGCCAAAAACATTCAGTACTTC. Protein: CASSQGLVVRGGVLAKNIQYF. The whole variable domain, filled in from reference TRBV14 and TRBJ2-4, reads EAGVTQFPSHSVIEKGQTVTLRCDPISGHDNLYWYRRVMGKEIKFLLHFVKESKQDESGMPNNRFLAERTGGTYSTLKVQPAELEDSGVYFCASSQGLVVRGGVLAKNIQYFGAGTRLSVL.

This clonotype was counted between two and nine times. The chain employs TRBV7-9 and TRBJ2-7, with TRBD2 matching 10 bases. Germline loops: CDR1 SEHNR, CDR2 FQNEAQ (reference sequence). V trimming: 5 bases; J trimming: 2 bases; junction bases outside the gene matches: 3. This CDR3 is built from 14 residues. The CDR3 protein is CASSQLAGTYEQYF. The CDR3 DNA sequence: TGTGCCAGCAGCCAACTAGCGGGGACCTACGAGCAGTACTTC.

The chain uses TRBV7-2 and TRBJ2-5, with 11 bases that match TRBD2. The V gene end was trimmed by 1 base and the J gene end by 7 bases; junction bases not matched to a gene: 8. This CDR3 contains 16 residues. Germline assignment: CDR1 SGHTA and CDR2 FQGNSA. The CDR3 coding sequence is TGTGCCAGCAGCTTAGTCCCGACTAGCGGGGCGGTGACCCAGTACTTC. This translates into CASSLVPTSGAVTQYF.

This clonotype was detected a few times. The chain recombines TRBV20-1 with TRBJ1-2; 7 bases map to TRBD1. Germline values: CDR1 DFQATT, CDR2 SNEGSKA (reference sequence). The CDR3 totals 16 residues. With 5 bases clipped from V and 0 bases from J, the junction kept 12 bases outside the gene matches. CDR3: CSAHERTGRANYGYTF. CDR3 in DNA: TGCAGTGCTCACGAACGGACAGGCCGAGCTAACTATGGCTACACCTTC.

The gene calls are TRBV12-3 or TRBV12-4 and TRBJ1-2; D gene unclear. This CDR3 contains 12 residues. V shed 7 bases and J shed 0 bases, with 6 bases lying between them. This CDR3 is CASTQTNYGYTF. The CDR3, as DNA: TGTGCCAGCACTCAAACTAACTATGGCTACACCTTC.

This clonotype showed up just once. V gene TRBV29-1 combines with J gene TRBJ1-1; TRBD1 matches at 9 bases. Germline CDR1 is SQVTM and CDR2 is ANQGSEA. CDR3 length equals 14 residues. The V segment lost 6 bases and the J segment 4 bases; nucleotides outside the gene matches: 9. In nucleotides, the CDR3 is TGCAGCGTCCACTGGGACAGGGATGGCACTGAAGCTTTCTTT. Its protein product is CSVHWDRDGTEAFF.

J is TRBJ1-2 and V is TRBV6-1; D is ambiguous. Between the trimmed V and J ends, which lost 5 bases and 3 bases, there was a span of 10 bases. Germline-derived CDR1 and CDR2 are MNHNS and SASEGT. The CDR3 is made up of 13 amino acids. CDR3 sequence (DNA): TGTGCCAGCAGTCCCGGACGGGACTATGGCTACACCTTC. Translated, it gives CASSPGRDYGYTF.

The gene calls are TRBV7-9 and TRBJ1-1; maybe TRBD1 (6 bases). Germline V gene data show CDR1 as SEHNR and CDR2 as FQNEAQ (reference sequence). Between the trimmed V and J ends, which lost 5 bases and 4 bases, there was a span of 14 bases. The CDR3 covers 14 residues. The CDR3 coding sequence is TGTGCCAGCAGCCCGGAGGGGGGGCTCACTGAAGCTTTCTTT. Its translation is CASSPEGGLTEAFF.

This clonotype has a handful of counts. The CDR3 DNA reads TGTGCCAGCTCACCTATTAATTCGGGGCCGGGCCATGTGAACACTGAAGCTTTCTTT. Residues: CASSPINSGPGHVNTEAFF. This chain uses TRBV18 with TRBJ1-1; weak D call: TRBD1 (5 bases). The CDR3 extends over 19 amino acids. Trimming cost V 3 bases and J 0 bases, with 23 bases left between them. Per the germline V gene, CDR1 is KGHSH and CDR2 is LQKENI.

The V gene is TRBV29-1, the J gene TRBJ2-3, with D possibly being TRBD2 (6 bases). The CDR3 runs 16 residues. Germline lookup yields CDR1 SQVTM and CDR2 ANQGSEA. V was clipped by 5 bases and J by 0 bases, with 18 bases between them. As DNA, the CDR3 is TGCAGCGTTAGCGGGTCTTCTCGACATAGCACAGATACGCAGTATTTT. As protein: CSVSGSSRHSTDTQYF.

This clonotype was counted only a few times. V and J are TRBV4-1 and TRBJ2-1, with D perhaps TRBD2 (7 bases). Germline-derived CDR1 and CDR2 are MGHRA and YSYEKL. Trimming shortened V by 2 bases and J by 10 bases, and 18 bases separated the two germline ends. CDR3 length: 15 amino acids. CDR3 protein: CASSQRLGGRDEQFF. Here the CDR3 DNA reads TGCGCCAGCAGCCAACGGTTGGGGGGGCGAGACGAGCAGTTCTTC.

The chain joins TRBV9 to TRBJ2-7; D possibly matches TRBD1 or TRBD2 (5 bases each). This CDR3 has 14 amino acids. Germline lookup yields CDR1 SGDLS and CDR2 YYNGEE. Between the trimmed V and J ends, which lost 1 base and 2 bases, there was a span of 10 bases. CDR3 region: CASSVSGLTYEQYF. In DNA, the CDR3 is TGTGCCAGCAGCGTATCGGGGCTTACCTACGAGCAGTACTTC.

V and J are TRBV18 and TRBJ1-5; no clear D gene. V was trimmed by 0 bases and J by 7 bases, leaving 7 bases between them. Germline V gene sequence: CDR1 KGHSH, CDR2 LQKENI. The CDR3 length is 13 residues. CDR3 bases: TGTGCCAGCTCACCACCAGGTACCCAGCCCCAGCATTTT. Residues: CASSPPGTQPQHF.

This clonotype was seen a few times. This sequence joins TRBV3-1 and TRBJ2-7; TRBD2 matches at 7 bases. Germline loops: CDR1 LGHDT, CDR2 YNNKEL (reference sequence). The V and J ends lost 4 bases and 7 bases, in that order; junction bases with no gene match: 13. This CDR3 has 15 residues. The CDR3 DNA follows: TGTGCCAGCAGCCGTTATGGGACTACCCCCGGAGAGCAGTACTTC. This encodes CASSRYGTTPGEQYF.

V and J are TRBV12-2 and TRBJ2-7; the DNA was not used to check the table's D call, TRBD1. TRBV12-2 is a pseudogene. This CDR3 has 16 residues. The chain's CDR3 is CASRNSGTENSYEQYF. CDR3 DNA sequence: TGTGCAAGTCGCAACTCCGGGACAGAGAATTCCTACGAGCAGTACTTC.

The chain links TRBV12-3 or TRBV12-4 to TRBJ2-7, with 8 bases aligning to TRBD1. This CDR3 has 15 amino acids. Losses at the gene ends were 6 bases for V and 0 bases for J; bases not matched to a gene: 7. The CDR3, as DNA: TGTGCCAGCAGCAAAACAGGGGGGAGCTCCTACGAGCAGTACTTC. It yields the protein CASSKTGGSSYEQYF.